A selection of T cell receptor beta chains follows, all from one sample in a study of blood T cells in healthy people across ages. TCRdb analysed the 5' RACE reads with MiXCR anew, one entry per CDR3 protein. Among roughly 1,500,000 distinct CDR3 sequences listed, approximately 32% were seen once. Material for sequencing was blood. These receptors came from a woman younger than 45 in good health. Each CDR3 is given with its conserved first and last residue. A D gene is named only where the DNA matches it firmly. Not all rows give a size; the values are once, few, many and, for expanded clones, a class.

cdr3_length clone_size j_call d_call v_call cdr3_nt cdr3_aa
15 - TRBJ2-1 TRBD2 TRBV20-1 TGCAGTGCTAGAGATCTGCAACTCCGGGAGGGTGAGCAGTTCTTC CSARDLQLREGEQFF
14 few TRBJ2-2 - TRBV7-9 TGTGCCAGCGCCCGCGGAGGGGACACCGGGGAGCTGTTTTTT CASARGGDTGELFF
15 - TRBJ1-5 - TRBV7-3 TGTGCCAGCAGCTTAAGGGGCGACGTTAATCAGCCCCAGCATTTT CASSLRGDVNQPQHF
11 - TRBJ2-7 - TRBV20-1 TGCAGTGCTTCCGTGGCCTACGAGCAGTACTTC CSASVAYEQYF
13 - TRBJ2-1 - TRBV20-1 TGCAGTGTACGGAGCGGAGAATACAATGAGCAGTTCTTC CSVRSGEYNEQFF
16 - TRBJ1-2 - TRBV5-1 TGCGCCAGCAGCTTGGGCAGGGATCGAGCTAACTATGGCTACACCTTC CASSLGRDRANYGYTF
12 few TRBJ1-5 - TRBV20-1 TGCAGTGCGTGGGGGGGAAATCAGCCCCAGCATTTT CSAWGGNQPQHF
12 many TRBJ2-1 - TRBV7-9 TGTGCCAGCGGCATACAGGGCGATGAGCAGTTCTTC CASGIQGDEQFF
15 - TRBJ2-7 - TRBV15 TGTGCCACCAGCAGGGACTTGGGCGGGGCGGGCGAGCAGTACTTC CATSRDLGGAGEQYF
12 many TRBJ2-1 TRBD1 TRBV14 TGTGCCAGCAGCCAGGACAGGGGTAAACAGTTCTTC CASSQDRGKQFF